This T cell receptor beta chain was recorded in a study of blood T cell repertoires in COVID-19. For the study at large: Samples came from the United States, Italy and Spain, spanning acute and convalescent COVID-19.

V shed 3 bases and J shed 4 bases, with 12 bases lying between them. This CDR3 comprises 14 residues. CDR1 and CDR2 from the germline V gene are MNHEY and SVGAGI. Study processing details: Amplification with reference gene primers provided the estimates of nucleated cell counts. Repertoires were generated with immunoSEQ multiplex PCR, while TCRdb's copy carries only in-frame clones and drops some. The V and J calls and the clone size are those of that table, but D and trimming were determined from the DNA. The table lists under 200,000 clones, about four fifths of them singletons. Material for sequencing was PBMCs or T cells enriched from blood (not recorded which). This chain connects TRBV6-5 to TRBJ1-2; D perhaps matches TRBD1 (6 bases). This receptor was obtained from a woman aged 25 to 39 who had been exposed to COVID-19. In DNA form, the CDR3 reads TGTGCCAGCAGTTATTCAGGGGTGGCCTATGGCTACACCTTC. Protein sequence: CASSYSGVAYGYTF.